These 20 T cell receptor beta chains share one sample of origin, sequenced in a study of regulatory T cells in long-lasting Graves disease. Time point meaning: persistent/refractory GD, antithyroid drugs over 5 years with positive TRAb. With RNA extracted from PBMCs as input, the TCR library was made. Through Arm-PCR of CDR3 regions and iRepertoire HTBI primers, TCR beta libraries were built. TCRdb re-called the multiplex PCR reads through MiXCR, storing one row per CDR3 protein. This table has about 340,000 distinct CDR3 sequences, less than 20% appearing once. This specimen was peripheral blood mononuclear cells (PBMCs), taken when the disease was refractory, from a patient treated with antithyroid drugs. The source is a female donor with Graves disease.

Only a few counts were recorded for this clonotype. The chain carries TRBV5-1 and TRBJ1-1; D perhaps matches TRBD1 (6 bases). There are 14 residues in the CDR3. Deletions cut 2 bases from V and 7 bases from J, with 15 bases between. CDR1 is SGHRS and CDR2 is YFSETQ in the germline V gene. CDR3 nucleotide sequence: TGCGCCAGCAGCTTTGGGTGGGGGGCCCTTGAAGCTTTCTTT. This encodes CASSFGWGALEAFF.

In DNA, the CDR3 is TGTGCCAGTAATCTGATGTCGGGGGGCCCATATAATTCACCCCTCCACTTT. Protein product: CASNLMSGGPYNSPLHF. J is TRBJ1-6 and V is TRBV19; weak D call: TRBD1 (6 bases). V shed 7 bases and J shed 4 bases, with 20 bases lying between them. Germline loops: CDR1 LNHDA, CDR2 SQIVND (reference sequence). This CDR3 contains 17 residues.

This clonotype was recorded a few times. The rearrangement links TRBV29-1 to TRBJ1-2; 8 bases fit TRBD1. Germline assignment: CDR1 SQVTM and CDR2 ANQGSEA. With 4 bases clipped from V and 4 bases from J, the junction kept 5 bases outside the gene matches. The CDR3 totals 13 residues. This CDR3 is CSVAAGGGYGYTF. CDR3 nucleotides: TGCAGCGTTGCGGCAGGGGGCGGCTATGGCTACACCTTC.

The chain has TRBV5-1 and TRBJ1-2; no clear D. This CDR3 region has 12 residues. Trimming took 0 bases from V and 6 from J, leaving 6 bases between them. Germline values: CDR1 SGHRS, CDR2 YFSETQ. Here the CDR3 reads CASSLEMHGYTF. The CDR3, as DNA: TGCGCCAGCAGCTTGGAGATGCATGGCTACACCTTC.

This clonotype was counted a few times. J is TRBJ1-6 and V is TRBV14; D possibly corresponds to TRBD1 (6 bases). Trimming shortened V by 0 bases and J by 7 bases, and 7 bases separated the two germline ends. CDR3 size: 14 residues. Germline CDR1 is SGHDN and CDR2 is FVKESK. CDR3 nucleotides: TGTGCCAGCAGCCAAGAACAGGGAAATTCACCCCTCCACTTT. Its protein product is CASSQEQGNSPLHF.

This clonotype has at least ten counts. The chain employs TRBV7-2 and TRBJ1-1, with 7 bases identical to TRBD1. The CDR3 covers 12 residues. The germline CDR1 and CDR2 sequences are SGHTA and FQGNSA. V was clipped by 5 bases and J by 9 bases; unmatched bases: 6. CDR3 sequence reads: CASSPPRGQAFF. The CDR3 DNA reads TGTGCCAGCAGCCCCCCTAGGGGGCAAGCTTTCTTT.

This clonotype was found many times. CDR3 loop: CAWSHTEAFF. The CDR3 DNA follows: TGTGCCTGGAGTCACACTGAAGCTTTCTTT. The chain combines TRBV30 with TRBJ1-1, with D hard to call. The V end lost 2 bases, the J end lost 3 bases, and 1 base lay between the germline ends. The germline gives CDR1 GTSNPN, CDR2 SVGIG (reference sequence). CDR3 length: 10 residues.

This clonotype has only a few counts. V gene TRBV5-1 combines with J gene TRBJ2-7; 7 bases align to TRBD2. The V gene end was trimmed by 0 bases and the J gene end by 5 bases; junction bases not matched to a gene: 8. The CDR3 runs 15 residues. Germline lookup yields CDR1 SGHRS and CDR2 YFSETQ. For the CDR3, the DNA is TGCGCCAGCAGCTTGGTTTGGCGGGAGCGAAACGAGCAGTACTTC. Translating it yields CASSLVWRERNEQYF. Drawing the rest from reference TRBV5-1 and TRBJ2-7, the complete variable domain is KAGVTQTPRYLIKTRGQQVTLSCSPISGHRSVSWYQQTPGQGLQFLFEYFSETQRNKGNFPGRFSGRQFSNSRSEMNVSTLELGDSALYLCASSLVWRERNEQYFGPGTRLTVT.

This clonotype was observed a few times. This CDR3 is CASSPMARDDGYTF. CDR3 nucleotide sequence: TGTGCCAGCTCACCAATGGCGCGGGACGATGGCTACACCTTC. The chain is built from TRBV18 and TRBJ1-2; D is perhaps TRBD1 (5 bases). CDR1 KGHSH and CDR2 LQKENI come from the germline V gene. The CDR3 consists of 14 residues. Trimming removed 2 bases from V and 6 bases from J, with 13 bases in between. The variable domain in full, completed from reference TRBV18 and TRBJ1-2, reads NAGVMQNPRHLVRRRGQEARLRCSPMKGHSHVYWYRQLPEEGLKFMVYLQKENIIDESGMPKERFSAEFPKEGPSILRIQQVVRGDSAAYFCASSPMARDDGYTFGSGTRLTVV.

Many counts were recorded for this clonotype. V is TRBV6-5 and J is TRBJ2-7; D is possibly TRBD1 (7 bases). With 2 bases removed from V and 7 bases from J, the gap between germline ends came to 15 bases. The CDR3 spans 14 residues. The V gene's germline CDR1 is MNHEY and CDR2 SVGAGI. CDR3 in DNA: TGTGCCAGCAGTTACGGCGGGACAGTTAAAGAGCAGTACTTC. Translating it yields CASSYGGTVKEQYF.

The rearrangement uses TRBV19 and TRBJ1-1; TRBD1 matches 7 bases. CDR3 length: 15 amino acids. Germline V CDR1 and CDR2: LNHDA, SQIVND (reference sequence). V dropped 5 bases and J dropped 5; count of bases not matched to a gene: 11. In nucleotides, the CDR3 is TGTGCCAGTAGTGAGGGACAGACCTCACGAACTGAAGCTTTCTTT. It specifies CASSEGQTSRTEAFF.

This clonotype was seen many times. The V call is TRBV12-5, the J call TRBJ1-6, with D perhaps matching TRBD1 (5 bases). There are 19 residues in the CDR3. V lost 1 base and J lost 6, with 22 bases in between. Germline CDR1 and CDR2: LGHNT and FRNRAP. The CDR3 region is CASGLARLGRGLINSPLHF. DNA of the CDR3: TGTGCTAGTGGTTTGGCACGATTGGGTAGGGGACTGATTAATTCACCCCTCCACTTT.

The rearrangement joins TRBV28 to TRBJ2-7; TRBD2 matches 7 bases. The germline V gene encodes CDR1 MDHEN and CDR2 SYDVKM. This CDR3 spans 15 amino acids. V shed 7 bases and J 4 bases; nucleotides not matched to a gene: 13. The CDR3 coding sequence is TGTGCCAGCACGAGCGGGATCAGTAAATGGTACGAGCAGTACTTC. Its translation is CASTSGISKWYEQYF.

A remark on this clonotype: A read error is the likely source, as a far larger clone sits one nucleotide away. V and J are TRBV6-2 or TRBV6-3 and TRBJ2-1; D perhaps matches TRBD1 (6 bases). Trimming took off 0 bases at V and 10 bases at J, with 10 bases between the two ends. Germline V gene data show CDR1 as MNHEY and CDR2 as SVGEGT. There are 13 residues in the CDR3. The CDR3 sequence: CASSYSDSYEQFF. The CDR3 region has the DNA TGTGCCAGCAGTTACTCGGACAGCTACGAGCAGTTCTTC.

This clonotype turned up a few times. The rearrangement links TRBV7-6 to TRBJ2-7, with D unresolved. V was pared by 1 base and J by 2 bases, with 9 bases between. The V gene's germline CDR1 is SGHVS and CDR2 FNYEAQ. The CDR3 has 14 residues. Written as DNA, the CDR3 is TGTGCCAGCAGCTTAGGGTCAGCGCCCTACGAGCAGTACTTC. This codes for CASSLGSAPYEQYF. The variable domain in full, completed from reference TRBV7-6 and TRBJ2-7, reads GAGVSQSPRYKVTKRGQDVALRCDPISGHVSLYWYRQALGQGPEFLTYFNYEAQQDKSGLPNDRFSAERPEGSISTLTIQRTEQRDSAMYRCASSLGSAPYEQYFGPGTRLTVT.

Of note for this clonotype: A much larger clone sits a single nucleotide away, making a read error possible. The gene calls are TRBV25-1 and TRBJ2-4, with D uncertain. The J call may be wrong; the DNA end is better matched by TRBJ2-5. The CDR3 runs to 17 residues. The germline V gene encodes CDR1 MGHDK and CDR2 SYGVNS. CDR3: CASSELKRTDTHETQYF. CDR3 DNA sequence: TGTGCCAGCAGTGAATTGAAACGGACGGATACCCACGAGACCCAGTACTTC.

The chain is built from TRBV20-1 and TRBJ1-6; 10 bases agree with TRBD1. The germline V gene has CDR1 DFQATT and CDR2 SNEGSKA (reference sequence). The CDR3 sequence is 17 residues long. Trimming removed 0 bases from V and 9 bases from J; junction bases left unmatched: 11. In nucleotides, the CDR3 is TGCAGTGCTAGAGATGAGGACAGGGGGGCAATTATTTCACCCCTCCACTTT. Translating it yields CSARDEDRGAIISPLHF.

This clonotype came up many times. The chain joins TRBV7-2 to TRBJ1-5, with a possible D match to TRBD1 (5 bases). V lost 1 base and J lost 2, with 12 bases in between. CDR1 and CDR2 (germline): SGHTA, FQGNSA. The CDR3 is 16 amino acids. CDR3 in amino acids: CASSLVGTSGNQPQHF. CDR3 DNA: TGTGCCAGCAGCTTAGTTGGGACGTCAGGCAATCAGCCCCAGCATTTT.

To note about this clonotype: This likely came from a read error, as a far larger clone is one base away. V and J are TRBV6-4 and TRBJ2-5; D unclear. Germline CDR1 MRHNA, CDR2 SNTAGT. The V end lost 5 bases, the J end lost 5 bases, and 15 bases lay between the germline ends. CDR3 length equals 14 residues. Written as DNA, the CDR3 is TGTGCCAGCAGTTGGTCCCCGGCCCACGAGACCCAGTACTTC. Protein sequence: CASSWSPAHETQYF.

The chain uses TRBV27 and TRBJ1-2; no definite D call. The CDR3 sequence is 16 residues long. Trimming removed 7 bases from V and 3 bases from J, with 21 bases in between. Germline V gene lookup returns CDR1 MNHEY and CDR2 SMNVEV (reference sequence). The CDR3 reads CASTRKGIGEDYGYTF. The CDR3 nucleotides read TGTGCCAGCACCCGTAAGGGTATCGGGGAAGACTATGGCTACACCTTC.